The present T cell receptor (beta chain) was sequenced within a study of cytomegalovirus exposure and HLA in healthy donors. Germline V lookup: CDR1 SGHNT, CDR2 YYREEE (reference sequence). The CDR3 has 17 residues. Trimming shortened V by 3 bases and J by 0 bases, and 13 bases separated the two germline ends. Worth noting for this clone: As yet, its antigen is unknown.

A multiplex PCR was run with 60 Vbeta primers and 13 Jbeta primers. Profiling relied on immunoSEQ multiplex PCR, and the TCRdb table lists in-frame clones only, not all of them. The repertoire includes about 140,000 clones, around three quarters of them detected once, and 2% to 2.5% sits in the top ten. Study-level findings and limits: In a later analysis, compared with equally common non-associated chains, HLA-associated beta chains were more expanded.

Sequenced material: PBMCs. The sequence was collected from a man between 40 and 49 years old in good health and CMV-seronegative. The chain links TRBV5-4 to TRBJ2-6; D might be TRBD1 (5 bases). Written as DNA, the CDR3 is TGTGCCAGCAGCTGGGGAAGGGGTATCTCTGGGGCCAACGTCCTGACTTTC. The encoded protein is CASSWGRGISGANVLTF.